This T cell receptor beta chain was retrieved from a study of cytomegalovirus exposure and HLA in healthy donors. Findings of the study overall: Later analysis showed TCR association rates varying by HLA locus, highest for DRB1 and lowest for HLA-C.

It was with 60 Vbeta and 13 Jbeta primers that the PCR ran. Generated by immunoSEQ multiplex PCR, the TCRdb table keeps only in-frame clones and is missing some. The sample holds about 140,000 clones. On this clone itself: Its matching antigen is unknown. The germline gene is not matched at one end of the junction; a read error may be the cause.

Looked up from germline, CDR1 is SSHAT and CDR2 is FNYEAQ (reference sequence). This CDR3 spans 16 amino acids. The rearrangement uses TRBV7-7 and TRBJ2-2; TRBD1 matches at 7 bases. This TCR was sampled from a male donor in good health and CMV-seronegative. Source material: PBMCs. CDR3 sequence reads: CASSFETGTITGELFF. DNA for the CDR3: TGTGCTAGCAGCTTCGAGACAGGGACGATTACCGGGGAGCTGTTTTTT.